The 24 T cell receptor beta chains in this list originate from one sample, sequenced in a study of CD8 T cells in Susac syndrome (dated by TCRdb to between 2019 and 2020). Libraries were prepared through the immunoSEQ multiplex PCR assay. RNA was extracted using the RNeasy kit, and about 0.45 to 1 microgram was reverse transcribed with random hexamers. Using fastp at Q25 and MiXCR, TCRdb reprocessed the public reads and kept productive beta chains. One record per CDR3 amino acid sequence lists the most common genes and DNA. The sample contains some 450,000 distinct CDR3 sequences, approximately 89% of them found a single time. The ten biggest clones cover around 0.12% of the sample. Sequenced: CD8+ T cells from PBMCs. Every receptor here comes from a human donor with multiple sclerosis.

The CDR3 loop reads CAWSYYNTDTQYF. In DNA, the CDR3 is TGTGCCTGGAGTTACTACAACACAGATACGCAGTATTTT. The chain is built from TRBV30 and TRBJ2-3; no definite D call. This CDR3 is 13 amino acids long. In germline, CDR1 is GTSNPN, CDR2 SVGIG (reference sequence). The V end lost 2 bases, the J end lost 2 bases, and 8 bases lay between the germline ends.

V and J are TRBV27 and TRBJ2-7; D remains unclear. There are 12 residues in the CDR3. Germline lookup yields CDR1 MNHEY and CDR2 SMNVEV (reference sequence). The germline V and J ends were trimmed by 8 bases and 0 bases, with 8 bases remaining between them. The CDR3 DNA follows: TGTGCCAGCGGTTACAACTCCTACGAGCAGTACTTC. This gives the protein CASGYNSYEQYF.

The sample holds a few counts of this clonotype. This rearrangement joins TRBV4-2 to TRBJ1-2; D ambiguous. The germline gives CDR1 LGHNA, CDR2 YNFKEQ. The ends were cut back, 1 base at V and 7 bases at J, with 16 bases in the middle. This CDR3 has 15 amino acids. The CDR3 is CASSQGPLVWAGYTF. Written as DNA, the CDR3 is TGTGCCAGCAGCCAAGGGCCCCTAGTATGGGCTGGCTACACCTTC.

The rearrangement links TRBV5-5 to TRBJ2-5; D is unclear. The germline CDR1 and CDR2 sequences are SGHKS and YYEKEE (reference sequence). The CDR3 has 14 residues. Trimming pared 5 bases from V and 4 bases from J, leaving 15 bases between. The CDR3, as DNA: TGTGCCAGCAGGGCCCCCGGACCGGGAGAGACCCAGTACTTC. Translation: CASRAPGPGETQYF.

This clonotype was observed once. The V call is TRBV3-1, the J call TRBJ1-3; 7 bases fit TRBD1. From germline, CDR1 is LGHDT and CDR2 YNNKEL (reference sequence). After removal of 0 bases from V and 4 bases from J, the junction contained 15 bases not matched to a gene. The CDR3 runs 19 residues. The CDR3 loop is CASSQDGRGEGARGNTIYF. For the CDR3, the DNA is TGTGCCAGCAGCCAAGATGGGAGGGGCGAGGGGGCGCGAGGAAACACCATATATTTT.

The rearrangement uses TRBV12-3 or TRBV12-4 and TRBJ2-7, with D perhaps being TRBD1 or TRBD2 (5 bases each). The V end was cut by 6 bases, the J end by 1 base, with 10 bases between. The CDR3 has 13 residues. CDR3 DNA sequence: TGTGCCAGCAGAGGGACGGTTTCCTACGAGCAGTACTTC. It yields the protein CASRGTVSYEQYF.

The CDR3 spells CASKLAGRTDTQYF. CDR3 DNA sequence: TGTGCCAGCAAATTAGCGGGGAGAACAGATACGCAGTATTTT. The V call is TRBV12-3 or TRBV12-4, the J call TRBJ2-3; 8 bases fit TRBD2. CDR3 length: 14 residues. Losses at the gene ends were 7 bases for V and 3 bases for J; bases not matched to a gene: 6.

The V call is TRBV20-1, the J call TRBJ2-3; maybe TRBD2 (5 bases). The CDR3 contains 16 residues. The V gene lost 3 bases and the J gene lost 1 base, with 17 bases spanning the gap. Germline CDR1 and CDR2: DFQATT and SNEGSKA (reference sequence). The CDR3 DNA reads as TGCAGTGCTAGGTCAAGCTCCCCCGGGGGCACAGATACGCAGTATTTT. Encoded protein: CSARSSSPGGTDTQYF.

This sequence joins TRBV10-3 and TRBJ2-1, with TRBD1 matching over 7 bases. The CDR3 length is 16 residues. The V gene end was trimmed by 6 bases and the J gene end by 5 bases; junction bases not matched to a gene: 13. Germline assignment: CDR1 ENHRY and CDR2 SYGVKD. The DNA for the CDR3 is TGTGCCATCAGCCCCGTTCGGACAGGTTCGAACAATGAGCAGTTCTTC. Its translation is CAISPVRTGSNNEQFF.

This chain links TRBV6-1 with TRBJ2-5; weak D call: TRBD1 (5 bases). Germline V gene data show CDR1 as MNHNS and CDR2 as SASEGT. The CDR3 has 13 residues. The V end was cut by 3 bases, the J end by 9 bases, with 14 bases between. In DNA form, the CDR3 reads TGTGCCAGCAGTGATGAGGCCCCCAGGGCCCAGTACTTC. Its protein product is CASSDEAPRAQYF.

The chain recombines TRBV30 with TRBJ2-1; TRBD2 matches 7 bases. V was clipped by 5 bases and J by 6 bases; unmatched bases: 7. Germline V gene lookup returns CDR1 GTSNPN and CDR2 SVGIG (reference sequence). This CDR3 contains 13 residues. Written as DNA, the CDR3 is TGTGCCTGGGGGGAGGGCGTGGGCAATGAGCAGTTCTTC. This sequence encodes CAWGEGVGNEQFF.

CDR3 loop: CASSQDFTEETQYF. CDR3 nucleotide sequence: TGTGCCAGCAGCCAAGATTTCACCGAAGAGACCCAGTACTTC. The J gene is TRBJ2-5, the V gene TRBV4-2; D is uncertain. CDR1 and CDR2 (germline): LGHNA, YNFKEQ. V was trimmed by 0 bases and J by 3 bases, leaving 8 bases between them. This CDR3 region has 14 residues.

The chain is built from TRBV6-5 and TRBJ2-7; D possibly corresponds to TRBD1 (5 bases). Germline CDR1 MNHEY, CDR2 SVGAGI. The germline V and J ends were trimmed by 0 bases and 2 bases, with 11 bases remaining between them. The CDR3 extends over 15 amino acids. CDR3 sequence (DNA): TGTGCCAGCAGTTACTCTCTTGCCAGGGCCTACGAGCAGTACTTC. Translated: CASSYSLARAYEQYF.

The chain combines TRBV27 with TRBJ2-1; 16 bases fit TRBD2. CDR1 is MNHEY and CDR2 is SMNVEV in the germline V gene (reference sequence). J gave up 13 bases and V 6 bases, and 6 bases lay outside the gene matches. CDR3 size: 14 residues. The CDR3 bases are TGTGCCAGCAGCCAGGGGACTAGCGGGAGGGATCAGTTCTTC. Translation: CASSQGTSGRDQFF.

This clonotype showed up just a few times. This chain uses TRBV12-3 or TRBV12-4 with TRBJ2-2, with TRBD1 identical over 8 bases. This CDR3 is built from 15 residues. J gave up 6 bases and V 5 bases, and 8 bases lay outside the gene matches. Here the CDR3 DNA reads TGTGCCAGCAGTCCGGGGACAGGTCTCCCCGGGGAGCTGTTTTTT. This translates into CASSPGTGLPGELFF.

The chain employs TRBV30 and TRBJ2-5; D possibly uses TRBD1 or TRBD2 (5 bases each). The CDR3 is 17 residues long. The V gene's germline CDR1 is GTSNPN and CDR2 SVGIG (reference sequence). Trimming pared 6 bases from V and 2 bases from J, leaving 25 bases between. Here the CDR3 DNA reads TGTGCCTGTAACGCCCCTGGACAAGCTGAGGGGCAAGAGACCCAGTACTTC. Translation: CACNAPGQAEGQETQYF. The whole variable domain, remainder taken from reference TRBV30 and TRBJ2-5, is SQTIHQWPATLVQPVGSPLSLECTVEGTSNPNLYWYRQAAGRGLQLLFYSVGIGQISSEVPQNLSASRPQDRQFILSSKKLLLSDSGFYLCACNAPGQAEGQETQYFGPGTRLLVL.

This clonotype is a singleton in its sample. This chain joins TRBV2 and TRBJ2-7, with D maybe TRBD1 (6 bases). The CDR3 has 16 residues. Per germline, CDR1 SNHLY and CDR2 FYNNEI. V gave up 4 bases and J gave up 5 bases, with 21 bases separating them. CDR3 protein: CASSGIWDTKSDEQYF. CDR3 nucleotide sequence: TGTGCCAGCAGTGGGATCTGGGACACAAAATCGGACGAGCAGTACTTC. The whole variable domain, remainder taken from reference TRBV2 and TRBJ2-7, is EPEVTQTPSHQVTQMGQEVILRCVPISNHLYFYWYRQILGQKVEFLVSFYNNEISEKSEIFDDQFSVERPDGSNFTLKIRSTKLEDSAMYFCASSGIWDTKSDEQYFGPGTRLTVT.

The chain joins TRBV29-1 to TRBJ2-1; 10 nucleotides agree with TRBD1. The germline gives CDR1 SQVTM, CDR2 ANQGSEA. V was pared by 6 bases and J by 8 bases, with 7 bases of the junction left unmatched. This CDR3 region has 13 residues. CDR3 in DNA: TGCAGCGTAGGGACAGGGGTTTTAGATGAGCAGTTCTTC. It is translated as CSVGTGVLDEQFF.

The chain is built from TRBV19 and TRBJ2-1; D perhaps matches TRBD1 (5 bases). From germline, CDR1 is LNHDA and CDR2 SQIVND (reference sequence). V was cut by 3 bases and J by 6 bases, with 9 bases left in between. The CDR3 runs to 13 residues. The CDR3 sequence is CASSMQGGNEQFF. Here the CDR3 DNA reads TGTGCCAGTAGTATGCAGGGCGGCAATGAGCAGTTCTTC.

This CDR3 reads CASSSLTGPYTEAFF. CDR3 nucleotides: TGTGCCAGTAGTTCCCTGACAGGGCCGTACACTGAAGCTTTCTTT. The rearrangement uses TRBV19 and TRBJ1-1; 7 positions match TRBD1. Trimming cost V 5 bases and J 3 bases; bases outside gene matches: 9. Germline V gene data show CDR1 as LNHDA and CDR2 as SQIVND (reference sequence). The CDR3 is 15 amino acids.

This clonotype was detected only a few times. The genes are TRBV12-3 or TRBV12-4 and TRBJ1-1; D unclear. Trimming shortened V by 4 bases and J by 4 bases, and 4 bases separated the two germline ends. This CDR3 region has 11 residues. The CDR3 nucleotides are TGTGCCAGCAGTTGGAGCACTGAAGCTTTCTTT. It translates to CASSWSTEAFF.

The J gene is TRBJ2-3, the V gene TRBV5-6, with 13 bases matching TRBD2. This CDR3 spans 17 amino acids. The germline V gene encodes CDR1 SGHDT and CDR2 YYEEEE. Trimming removed 2 bases from V and 6 bases from J; junction bases left unmatched: 9. The CDR3, as DNA: TGTGCCAGCAGCTTCCCTGGGACTAGCGGGATGTCGGATACGCAGTATTTT. Its protein product is CASSFPGTSGMSDTQYF. Drawing the rest from reference TRBV5-6 and TRBJ2-3, the complete variable domain is DAGVTQSPTHLIKTRGQQVTLRCSPKSGHDTVSWYQQALGQGPQFIFQYYEEEERQRGNFPDRFSGHQFPNYSSELNVNALLLGDSALYLCASSFPGTSGMSDTQYFGPGTRLTVL.

The V and J genes are TRBV29-1 and TRBJ2-1, with TRBD2 identical over 9 bases. V lost 1 base, J lost 4 bases, and 2 bases stayed unmatched. The CDR3 is made up of 14 amino acids. Germline assignment: CDR1 SQVTM and CDR2 ANQGSEA. The CDR3 nucleotides are TGCAGCGTTGAAGTAGCGGGAGTGTACAATGAGCAGTTCTTC. Amino acid sequence: CSVEVAGVYNEQFF.

The chain has TRBV6-1 and TRBJ1-1, with D possibly TRBD1 on 5 matching bases. CDR3 length equals 16 residues. Per the germline V gene, CDR1 is MNHNS and CDR2 is SASEGT. Trimming took 7 bases from V and 1 from J, leaving 19 bases between them. This CDR3 reads CASTKYLGVENTEAFF. DNA for the CDR3: TGTGCCAGCACCAAATACCTAGGGGTGGAGAACACTGAAGCTTTCTTT.